A single sample gave rise to the 7 T cell receptor beta chains below, sequenced in a study of beta chain features in type 1 diabetes. Study results and limitations: In every one of the four CD4+ subsets, TCRB CDR3s were moderately but significantly shorter in Type 1 diabetes patients.

These receptors have no known antigen. Of the isolated RNA, all was reverse transcribed, and so the sequenced material was expressed TCRB transcripts. The method was immunoSEQ multiplex PCR; TCRdb's version includes in-frame clones alone and lacks a portion of them. The data contain 160,000 or so clones, approximately 8.8% of them singletons. Sequenced material: central memory CD4+ T cells from blood. These receptor sequences come from a woman aged 25 to 45 with type 1 diabetes.

The chain links TRBV11-3 to TRBJ2-3; possible D gene TRBD1, 5 bases. The CDR3 covers 16 residues. V lost 5 bases and J lost 2, with 17 bases in between. The germline gives CDR1 SGHNT, CDR2 YENEEA. CDR3 loop: CASSPKAGHTTDTQYF. The CDR3 nucleotides read TGTGCCAGCAGCCCAAAAGCTGGACATACCACAGATACGCAGTATTTT.

The gene calls are TRBV4-1 and TRBJ1-1; TRBD1 aligns across 7 bases. CDR1 and CDR2 (germline): MGHRA, YSYEKL. This CDR3 has 13 amino acids. The junction had 2 bases not matched to a gene; V was cut back by 6 bases and J by 1 base. The DNA for the CDR3 is TGCGCCAGCAGTAGACAGGGGAACACTGAAGCTTTCTTT. It is translated as CASSRQGNTEAFF.

The V gene is TRBV25-1, the J gene TRBJ2-7, with a possible D match to TRBD1 (6 bases). Germline CDR1 reads MGHDK; CDR2 reads SYGVNS. The CDR3 is 15 residues long. The germline V and J ends were trimmed by 4 bases and 0 bases, with 13 bases remaining between them. CDR3 in DNA: TGTGCCAGCAGTGGGGGACATCACTTCTCCTACGAGCAGTACTTC. This translates into CASSGGHHFSYEQYF.

The V gene is TRBV6-1, the J gene TRBJ2-5; TRBD2 matches 7 bases. The germline V gene encodes CDR1 MNHNS and CDR2 SASEGT. Trimming at V came to 3 bases and at J to 4 bases, leaving 5 bases not matched to a gene. The CDR3 spans 14 residues. CDR3 nucleotides: TGTGCCAGCAGTGATCCGGGAGGAACAGAGACCCAGTACTTC. Translation gives CASSDPGGTETQYF.

This chain links TRBV19 with TRBJ2-7, with 13 bases matching TRBD2. The germline V gene encodes CDR1 LNHDA and CDR2 SQIVND (reference sequence). The CDR3 runs 14 residues. Germline trimming cut 5 bases from V and 4 bases from J; bases unmatched to any gene: 2. The DNA for the CDR3 is TGTGCCAGTAGTCAGACTAGCGGGAGGTACGAGCAGTACTTC. Its translation: CASSQTSGRYEQYF.

The J gene is TRBJ2-1, the V gene TRBV7-8; 8 nucleotides line up with TRBD1. Unmatched junction bases numbered 8, after V lost 5 bases and J lost 11 bases. This CDR3 has 13 residues. From germline, CDR1 is SGHVS and CDR2 FQNEAQ. The CDR3 protein is CASSGSQGAKQFF. The CDR3 nucleotides read TGTGCCAGCAGCGGAAGTCAGGGGGCTAAGCAGTTCTTC.

This clone was counted only a few times. The chain links TRBV19 to TRBJ2-7; 8 bases line up with TRBD2. The V segment lost 4 bases and the J segment 7 bases; nucleotides outside the gene matches: 12. The germline gives CDR1 LNHDA, CDR2 SQIVND (reference sequence). The CDR3 contains 15 residues. Written as DNA, the CDR3 is TGTGCCAGTAGTACAACGGGACTAGGGGATGGGGAGCAGTACTTC. It translates to CASSTTGLGDGEQYF.